This TCR beta chain was sequenced in a study of identical twins. Germline V gene data show CDR1 as SGHAT and CDR2 as FQDESV (reference sequence). With 1 base removed from V and 2 bases from J, the gap between germline ends came to 20 bases. The CDR3 has 18 residues. Concerning this clonotype itself: Its antigen is not identified.

Study results and limitations: While abundant cord blood beta clonotypes carried fewer insertions, memory repertoires showed no such pattern.

TCRdb reprocessed the 5' RACE reads with MiXCR, giving one entry per CDR3 protein. This table holds 640,000 or so distinct CDR3 sequences, roughly 6% found once. V gene TRBV11-1 combines with J gene TRBJ2-5, with a tentative D call TRBD1 (5 bases). The sequence came from a man in his late teens or twenties in good health. Sample: naive T cells sorted from blood. CDR3 protein: CASSLGRISGFGQETQYF. CDR3 in DNA: TGTGCCAGCAGCTTAGGCCGAATTTCAGGGTTCGGTCAAGAGACCCAGTACTTC.